The 6 T cell receptor beta chains given below trace back to one sample, sequenced in a study of control samples from healthy donors and cancer patients (TCRdb year 2020). The library was generated by the immunoSEQ multiplex PCR assay. In TCRdb, the immuneACCESS table is reduced to in-frame sequences with V and J assigned. These tables do not hold every clone; where another copy was compared, an unresolved V gene accounts for under half, and the others remain unexplained. The sample records 150,000 to 200,000 clones, 91% of which are singletons. Approximately 1.6% of the sample comes from the top ten. The sequenced sample consisted of blood. The receptors here all came from a woman between 25 and 40 years old in good health.

This sequence joins TRBV7-9 and TRBJ1-1; possibly TRBD1 for D (5 bases). Germline CDR1 reads SEHNR; CDR2 reads FQNEAQ (reference sequence). This CDR3 has 14 amino acids. With 0 bases removed from V and 6 bases from J, the gap between germline ends came to 11 bases. CDR3 sequence (DNA): TGTGCCAGCAGCTTAGCGGGGGAAGGGGCTGAAGCTTTCTTT. Its protein product is CASSLAGEGAEAFF. The full variable domain, completed using reference TRBV7-9 and TRBJ1-1, is DTGVSQNPRHKITKRGQNVTFRCDPISEHNRLYWYRQTLGQGPEFLTYFQNEAQLEKSRLLSDRFSAERPKGSFSTLEIQRTEQGDSAMYLCASSLAGEGAEAFFGQGTRLTVV.

The genes are TRBV5-1 and TRBJ2-7, with 10 nucleotides matching TRBD2. With V trimmed by 2 bases and J by 6 bases, 11 bases remained unmatched. This CDR3 comprises 16 residues. In germline, CDR1 is SGHRS, CDR2 YFSETQ. The CDR3 sequence: CASSLVPGLALGEQYF. CDR3 coding DNA: TGCGCCAGCAGCTTAGTTCCGGGACTAGCGTTAGGCGAGCAGTACTTC.

The chain couples TRBV24-1 to TRBJ2-7; weak D call: TRBD1 (6 bases). Per germline, CDR1 KGHDR and CDR2 SFDVKD. The CDR3 covers 15 residues. Trimming removed 1 base at V and 1 base at J, with 10 bases between. CDR3 sequence: CATSDFRTGSYEQYF. CDR3 nucleotide sequence: TGTGCCACCAGTGATTTCCGAACAGGGTCCTACGAGCAGTACTTC.

The chain carries TRBV13 and TRBJ2-2; 7 nucleotides agree with TRBD2. The germline V gene encodes CDR1 PRHDT and CDR2 FYEKMQ (reference sequence). The length of the CDR3 is 12 residues. V lost 2 bases, J lost 10 bases, and 1 base stayed unmatched. The CDR3 reads CASSLLAEELFF. In DNA form, the CDR3 reads TGTGCCAGCAGCTTACTAGCGGAGGAGCTGTTTTTT.

The rearrangement links TRBV12-3 or TRBV12-4 to TRBJ1-2; no firm D call. CDR3 length: 13 amino acids. V was pared by 5 bases and J by 4 bases, with 11 bases between. CDR3 bases: TGTGCCAGCAGTCAGACATCCGCCTATGGCTACACCTTC. Residues: CASSQTSAYGYTF.

This sequence joins TRBV19 and TRBJ2-6; 8 bases are shared with TRBD1. This CDR3 spans 15 amino acids. Germline lookup yields CDR1 LNHDA and CDR2 SQIVND (reference sequence). V lost 6 bases, J lost 3 bases, and 4 bases stayed unmatched. CDR3 protein: CASRAGGSGANVLTF. The CDR3 nucleotides read TGTGCCAGTAGGGCAGGGGGCAGTGGGGCCAACGTCCTGACTTTC.